The source of this T cell receptor beta chain is a study of early T cells in non-severe SARS-CoV-2 infection. The CDR3 loop spans 14 amino acids. Trimming pared 4 bases from V and 0 bases from J, leaving 7 bases between. Germline V gene sequence: CDR1 SGHTA, CDR2 FQGNSA. One entry per CDR3 protein, called by TCRdb with MiXCR from the 5' RACE reads. This sample has about 87,000 distinct CDR3 sequences, with 12% to 15% found just once. This clonotype was counted a few times. Sequencing input: whole blood. This sequence originates from an adult who was a healthcare worker with PCR-confirmed SARS-CoV-2 infection or an uninfected control (not recorded which). J is TRBJ1-5 and V is TRBV7-2; no firm D call. CDR3 loop: CASSYTNSNQPQHF. The CDR3 nucleotides read TGTGCCAGCAGCTACACAAATAGCAATCAGCCCCAGCATTTT.